This TCR beta chain was sequenced for a study of T cell responses to AZD1222 COVID-19 vaccine. Study in general: The analysis combined second doses at about 4 or about 12 weeks. Study outcomes and limitations: An increase in Spike-specific TCR breadth and depth was observed after two AZD1222 doses. Repertoires in all cases were sampled only once the peak T cell response had passed. Reportedly, close to half of spike-specific TCRs are directed against unmutated variant regions.

Comments on this clone: Its antigen remains unidentified.

Assay used: immunoSEQ multiplex PCR; TCRdb lists only in-frame clones, some missing. Here the sample spans more than 95,000 clones, about 89% being singletons. The CDR3 length is 14 residues. Germline CDR1 is GTSNPN and CDR2 is SVGIG (reference sequence). Unmatched junction bases numbered 12, after V lost 8 bases and J lost 4 bases. The material was peripheral blood, obtained on day 0 of AZD1222 vaccination. The sequence was obtained from an adult in good health. The gene calls are TRBV30 and TRBJ1-2; 8 bases align to TRBD1. The CDR3 reads CAHARGREGYGYTF. The CDR3 DNA reads TGTGCCCATGCCAGGGGGCGCGAGGGCTATGGCTACACCTTC.